A few counts support the clone carrying this T cell receptor (beta chain). Its target is not known. Via MiXCR, TCRdb re-called the RT-PCR reads, giving one row per CDR3 protein. The sample has 430,000 or so distinct CDR3 sequences, approximately 11% seen once. The data stem from a study of response to subunit inactivated influenza vaccine. This CDR3 has 16 amino acids. Germline loops: CDR1 SGHTA, CDR2 FQGNSA. The trim removed 2 bases at V and 2 bases at J, leaving 3 bases unmatched. Whole-study results and caveats: Seasonal influenza vaccination, on each occasion, was suggested by the authors to recruit few new T cells.

The sequence derives from a man aged 50-59 years who received an inactivated influenza vaccine. Sequencing used PBMCs from blood, obtained 45 days after vaccination. The rearrangement uses TRBV7-2 and TRBJ2-3; 11 bases are a match to TRBD2. The CDR3 DNA reads TGTGCCAGCAGCTTAACGACTAGCGGGATCACAGATACGCAGTATTTT. It yields the protein CASSLTTSGITDTQYF. Supplemented by reference TRBV7-2 and TRBJ2-3, the full variable domain reads GAGVSQSPSNKVTEKGKDVELRCDPISGHTALYWYRQSLGQGLEFLIYFQGNSAPDKSGLPSDRFSAERTGGSVSTLTIQRTQQEDSAVYLCASSLTTSGITDTQYFGPGTRLTVL.